This T cell receptor (beta chain) was obtained from a study of blood T cell repertoires in COVID-19. Turning to the study itself: Donors in the United States, Italy and Spain gave samples during acute or convalescent COVID-19. PBMCs, B-cell-depleted T cells, or T cells were the source of the cDNA or gDNA that made up the material.

Per the original methods: Estimated nucleated cell counts came from reference gene primer amplification. Assay: immunoSEQ multiplex PCR; the TCRdb copy retains only in-frame clones and omits some. V and J calls and clone size come straight from that table; D and trimming were deduced from the DNA. The sample has a few hundred thousand clones, 80% to 90% seen once. V shed 2 bases, J shed 4 bases, and the junction held 8 bases outside the gene matches. The CDR3 runs 16 residues. Germline V gene lookup returns CDR1 GTSNPN and CDR2 SVGIG (reference sequence). The sequence came from a woman in her 50s who had recovered from COVID-19. Source material: peripheral blood. The rearrangement links TRBV30 to TRBJ2-3; the match to TRBD2 covers 11 bases. The CDR3 protein is CAWSLAGGVSADTQYF. DNA of the CDR3: TGTGCCTGGAGTCTAGCGGGAGGTGTATCCGCAGATACGCAGTATTTT.